This T cell receptor beta chain is from a study of T cell repertoires in cytomegalovirus infection. About the research overall: CMV infection plus the matching HLA type was flagged by public TCR beta signatures. Broader study findings: Identification of carriers of CMV plus the relevant HLA was performed using cumulative public TCR beta family frequency. In two of eight donors, the top clonotype was HLA-C-restricted CMV-specific.

This clonotype was detected ten times or more. No antigen is known for it. The V segment lost 3 bases and the J segment 4 bases; nucleotides outside the gene matches: 4. Germline CDR1 SEHNR, CDR2 FQNEAQ (reference sequence). The CDR3 consists of 15 residues. MiXCR was run by TCRdb on the reads, yielding one entry per CDR3 protein. Of about 490,000 distinct CDR3 sequences in the sample, about 11% are singletons; the top ten hold 10%. The clonotype comes from a human donor in good health (CMV status not recorded). Some clones in this sample may be carry-over from other donors' samples. The sequenced material came from PBMCs. The chain links TRBV7-9 to TRBJ1-4, with 8 positions matching TRBD1. Written as DNA, the CDR3 is TGTGCCAGCAGCTTCCCAGGGGGCCTTAATGAAAAACTGTTTTTT. Encoded protein: CASSFPGGLNEKLFF.